These 14 T cell receptor beta chains came from one sample sequenced in a study of human T cells and chemical hapten exposure. TCRdb ran MiXCR on the RACE reads and lists one entry per CDR3 protein. The table shows roughly 130,000 distinct CDR3 sequences, with approximately 8.3% occurring only once. Time point described: healthy volunteer bleed at 2 weeks. Whole blood that had not been fractionated was the source of extracted total RNA. The sample was whole blood. Receptors originate from a male donor in good health. Some clones in this sample may be carry-over from other donors' samples.

The chain has TRBV5-1 and TRBJ2-1, with 7 bases fitting TRBD1. Germline V lookup: CDR1 SGHRS, CDR2 YFSETQ. With 1 base clipped from V and 0 bases from J, the junction kept 7 bases outside the gene matches. The CDR3 is 17 amino acids. The CDR3 loop is CASSLTGVWSSYNEQFF. For the CDR3, the DNA is TGCGCCAGCAGCTTGACAGGGGTCTGGAGCTCCTACAATGAGCAGTTCTTC.

This clonotype was counted a few times. The V and J genes are TRBV6-2 or TRBV6-3 and TRBJ2-2; no clear D. Germline-derived CDR1 and CDR2 are MNHEY and SVGEGT. Between the trimmed V and J ends, which lost 0 bases and 4 bases, there was a span of 9 bases. This CDR3 has 15 amino acids. CDR3 residues: CASSYSAISTGELFF. The DNA of the CDR3 is TGTGCCAGCAGTTACTCCGCTATCTCCACCGGGGAGCTGTTTTTT.

The table lists this clonotype with many counts. The CDR3 DNA reads TGTGCCAGCAGACAGACAAATAAGAACACCGGGGAGCTGTTTTTT. Encoded protein: CASRQTNKNTGELFF. The genes are TRBV6-2 or TRBV6-3 and TRBJ2-2, with D unclear. V dropped 6 bases and J dropped 1 base, with 12 bases sitting between them. From germline, CDR1 is MNHEY and CDR2 SVGEGT. This CDR3 is built from 15 residues.

The V and J genes are TRBV5-1 and TRBJ2-7, with D perhaps matching TRBD1 (6 bases). CDR1 and CDR2 from the germline V gene are SGHRS and YFSETQ. The V and J ends lost 5 bases and 0 bases respectively, with 18 bases between them. The CDR3 sequence is 16 residues long. CDR3 coding DNA: TGCGCCAGCAGTTACGACCGGACAGCGAGCTCCTACGAGCAGTACTTC. It is translated as CASSYDRTASSYEQYF. The whole variable domain, remainder taken from reference TRBV5-1 and TRBJ2-7, is KAGVTQTPRYLIKTRGQQVTLSCSPISGHRSVSWYQQTPGQGLQFLFEYFSETQRNKGNFPGRFSGRQFSNSRSEMNVSTLELGDSALYLCASSYDRTASSYEQYFGPGTRLTVT.

Ten or more counts support this clonotype. The chain links TRBV6-2 or TRBV6-3 to TRBJ1-5; 8 bases agree with TRBD1. This CDR3 comprises 15 residues. Germline values: CDR1 MNHEY, CDR2 SVGEGT. V lost 0 bases and J lost 6; bases outside the gene matches: 4. The CDR3 DNA reads as TGTGCCAGCAGTTACTCGCCGGACAGGGCTCAGCCCCAGCATTTT. Encoded protein: CASSYSPDRAQPQHF.

The chain employs TRBV7-9 and TRBJ2-4, with TRBD1 matching 11 bases. V lost 5 bases to trimming and J lost 7 bases; unmatched junction nucleotides: 4. In germline, CDR1 is SEHNR, CDR2 FQNEAQ (reference sequence). The CDR3 is made up of 14 amino acids. The CDR3 nucleotides are TGTGCCAGCAGCCCCCGGGACAGGGGGAACATTCAGTACTTC. Translated: CASSPRDRGNIQYF.

This clonotype has only a few counts. DNA of the CDR3: TGTGCCAGCAGCGTTTCAGGAATGCGGGAGAGGGGCAATGAGCAGTTCTTC. Amino acid sequence: CASSVSGMRERGNEQFF. J is TRBJ2-1 and V is TRBV28, with TRBD2 matching over 7 bases. CDR3 length equals 17 residues. After removal of 6 bases from V and 6 bases from J, the junction contained 17 bases not matched to a gene. Germline CDR1 reads MDHEN; CDR2 reads SYDVKM.

This clonotype came up a few times. The chain is built from TRBV27 and TRBJ2-3; 10 positions match TRBD2. Trimming at V came to 3 bases and at J to 7 bases, leaving 10 bases not matched to a gene. Germline CDR1 is MNHEY and CDR2 is SMNVEV (reference sequence). CDR3 size: 16 residues. DNA for the CDR3: TGTGCCAGCAGTTTCTCTAGCGGGGGAAATAGAAATACGCAGTATTTT. Amino acid sequence: CASSFSSGGNRNTQYF.

This clonotype was seen many times. V usage is TRBV20-1 and J usage is TRBJ2-7, with D perhaps TRBD1 (5 bases). V lost 2 bases, J lost 0 bases, and 8 bases lay in between. Germline CDR1 is DFQATT and CDR2 is SNEGSKA (reference sequence). CDR3 size: 13 residues. CDR3 bases: TGCAGTGCTAGACAGGGAAGCTCCTACGAGCAGTACTTC. Translated, it gives CSARQGSSYEQYF.

The V gene is TRBV6-5, the J gene TRBJ2-1, with TRBD2 matching over 7 bases. CDR1 MNHEY and CDR2 SVGAGI come from the germline V gene. V shed 0 bases, J shed 8 bases, and the junction held 10 bases outside the gene matches. The CDR3 has 16 residues. The CDR3, as DNA: TGTGCCAGCAGTTACTCGAGAGGGAGGGCCGAACATGAGCAGTTCTTC. This encodes CASSYSRGRAEHEQFF.

This clonotype occurred a few times. This sequence joins TRBV7-6 and TRBJ1-2, with D uncertain. This CDR3 region has 14 residues. Trimming removed 5 bases at V and 5 bases at J, with 15 bases between. CDR1 and CDR2 (germline): SGHVS, FNYEAQ. The CDR3, as DNA: TGTGCCAGCAGCCCCCGGGCCAACGGTTATGGCTACACCTTC. Protein product: CASSPRANGYGYTF.

CDR3 sequence: CSAIAIRSGNTIYF. In nucleotides, the CDR3 is TGCAGTGCTATTGCGATTCGCTCTGGAAACACCATATATTTT. V is TRBV20-1 and J is TRBJ1-3; D remains ambiguous. V dropped 4 bases and J dropped 0 bases, with 10 bases sitting between them. Germline V gene lookup returns CDR1 DFQATT and CDR2 SNEGSKA (reference sequence). CDR3 length equals 14 residues.

The gene calls are TRBV19 and TRBJ2-5; unclear D gene. Germline CDR1 is LNHDA and CDR2 is SQIVND (reference sequence). The CDR3 is made up of 15 amino acids. The V and J ends lost 4 bases and 1 base respectively, with 13 bases between them. CDR3 amino acids: CASSTPRAGQETQYF. CDR3 sequence (DNA): TGTGCCAGTAGTACCCCCCGGGCAGGCCAAGAGACCCAGTACTTC.

Only a few counts were recorded for this clonotype. J is TRBJ2-5 and V is TRBV28; D ambiguous. Germline V gene data show CDR1 as MDHEN and CDR2 as SYDVKM. This CDR3 contains 13 residues. The V and J ends lost 5 bases and 5 bases respectively, with 12 bases between them. CDR3 sequence reads: CASSALPDETQYF. The CDR3, as DNA: TGTGCCAGCAGTGCCCTCCCTGATGAGACCCAGTACTTC. The variable domain in full, with the rest retrieved from reference TRBV28 and TRBJ2-5, is DVKVTQSSRYLVKRTGEKVFLECVQDMDHENMFWYRQDPGLGLRLIYFSYDVKMKEKGDIPEGYSVSREKKERFSLILESASTNQTSMYLCASSALPDETQYFGPGTRLLVL.